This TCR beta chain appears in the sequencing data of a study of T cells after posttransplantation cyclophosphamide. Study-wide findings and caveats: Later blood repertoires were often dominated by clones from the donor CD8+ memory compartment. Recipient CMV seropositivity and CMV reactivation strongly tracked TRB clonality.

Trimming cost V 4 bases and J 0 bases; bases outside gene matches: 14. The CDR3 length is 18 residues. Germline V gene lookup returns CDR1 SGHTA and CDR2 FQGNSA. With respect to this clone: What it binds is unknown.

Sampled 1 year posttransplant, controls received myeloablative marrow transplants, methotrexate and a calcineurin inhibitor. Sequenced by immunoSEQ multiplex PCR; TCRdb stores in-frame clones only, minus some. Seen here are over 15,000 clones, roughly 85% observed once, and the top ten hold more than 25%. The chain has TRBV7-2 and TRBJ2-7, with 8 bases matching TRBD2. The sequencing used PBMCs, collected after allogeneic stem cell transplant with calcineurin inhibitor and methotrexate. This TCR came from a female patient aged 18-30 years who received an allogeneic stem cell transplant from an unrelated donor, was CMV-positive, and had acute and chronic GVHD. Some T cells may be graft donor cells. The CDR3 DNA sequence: TGTGCCAGCAGCTCCACCTTAGGGAGCGGGAGCTTCTCCTACGAGCAGTACTTC. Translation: CASSSTLGSGSFSYEQYF.